These 22 T cell receptor beta chains originate from one sample sequenced in a study of CD8+CD57+ T cells in acquired aplastic anemia. TCR beta VDJ and CDR3 profiling used genomic DNA as template. TCRdb fed the reads into MiXCR, producing one record per CDR3 protein. The data hold hundreds of thousands of distinct CDR3 sequences, with almost 50% observed a single time. Previously, flow cytometry had revealed CD8+CD57+ cell expansion in the patients chosen for sequencing. The specimen sequenced was sorted CD4+, CD8+, or CD8+CD57+ T cells (not recorded which) from PBMCs. All receptors derive from a human donor with aplastic anemia.

Here the CDR3 DNA reads TGTGCCACCAGTGACAGCCTAGGGCCCCAGCATTTT. It translates to CATSDSLGPQHF. This chain joins TRBV24-1 and TRBJ1-5; D call uncertain. V lost 4 bases and J 9 bases, leaving 9 bases between the germline ends. Germline values: CDR1 KGHDR, CDR2 SFDVKD. The CDR3 totals 12 residues.

This clonotype has more than one count but fewer than ten. The chain uses TRBV15 and TRBJ2-7; TRBD2 agrees at 10 bases. CDR1 and CDR2 from the germline V gene are LNHNV and YYDKDF (reference sequence). There are 14 residues in the CDR3. With V trimmed by 1 base and J by 3 bases, 0 bases remained unmatched. CDR3 region: CATSRVAGGYEQYF. CDR3 coding DNA: TGTGCCACCAGCAGAGTAGCGGGGGGCTACGAGCAGTACTTC.

V is TRBV5-1 and J is TRBJ1-1; D is uncertain. Between the trimmed V and J ends, which lost 3 bases and 0 bases, there was a span of 6 bases. Germline V CDR1 and CDR2: SGHRS, YFSETQ. The CDR3 sequence is 13 residues long. In DNA, the CDR3 is TGCGCCAGCAGCTCCTTTATGAACACTGAAGCTTTCTTT. Its protein is CASSSFMNTEAFF.

The chain links TRBV12-5 to TRBJ1-2; no firm D call. This CDR3 has 14 amino acids. Germline loops: CDR1 LGHNT, CDR2 FRNRAP. In DNA form, the CDR3 reads TGTGCCAGCAGTCCTAACACGGGAGACTATGGCTACACCTTC. Protein product: CASSPNTGDYGYTF.

This clonotype was detected ten times or more. The CDR3 reads CSARGGGELFF. In DNA, the CDR3 is TGCAGTGCTAGGGGCGGCGGGGAGCTGTTTTTT. The chain uses TRBV20-1 and TRBJ2-2; no definite D call. The V end was cut by 3 bases, the J end by 7 bases, with 6 bases between. This CDR3 has 11 amino acids. CDR1 is DFQATT and CDR2 is SNEGSKA in the germline V gene (reference sequence).

The V gene is TRBV20-1, the J gene TRBJ1-2; D uncertain. V lost 3 bases, J lost 4 bases, and 9 bases lay in between. CDR3 length: 12 residues. Germline loops: CDR1 DFQATT, CDR2 SNEGSKA (reference sequence). This CDR3 is CSASMPPYGYTF. For the CDR3, the DNA is TGCAGTGCTAGCATGCCCCCCTATGGCTACACCTTC.

This sequence joins TRBV6-6 and TRBJ2-2; 8 nucleotides line up with TRBD1. After removal of 0 bases from V and 7 bases from J, the junction contained 16 bases not matched to a gene. This CDR3 region has 19 residues. Germline CDR1 MNHNY, CDR2 SVGAGI (reference sequence). As DNA, the CDR3 is TGTGCCAGCAGTTACTCCCCTTTTGGGACAGGAGCTTTAGTCGGGGAGCTGTTTTTT. Translated, it gives CASSYSPFGTGALVGELFF.

The genes are TRBV7-6 and TRBJ2-3, with D perhaps TRBD1 (5 bases). Per the germline V gene, CDR1 is SGHVS and CDR2 is FNYEAQ. The CDR3 loop spans 15 amino acids. Between the trimmed V and J ends, which lost 5 bases and 1 base, there was a span of 13 bases. The CDR3 DNA is TGTGCCAGCAGCCCGCGGCAGGGCCGCACAGATACGCAGTATTTT. Translation: CASSPRQGRTDTQYF.

The rearrangement links TRBV14 to TRBJ2-5; D uncertain. CDR1 and CDR2 (germline): SGHDN, FVKESK. This CDR3 comprises 14 residues. V lost 0 bases to trimming and J lost 4 bases, with 9 bases between them. The CDR3: CASSQEGYSETQYF. CDR3 sequence (DNA): TGTGCCAGCAGCCAAGAGGGCTATTCAGAGACCCAGTACTTC.

There are many counts of this clonotype. The chain has TRBV2 and TRBJ1-5, with no clear D. The CDR3 is 13 residues long. The germline V gene encodes CDR1 SNHLY and CDR2 FYNNEI. The ends were cut back, 2 bases at V and 9 bases at J, with 11 bases in the middle. The CDR3 nucleotides read TGTGCCAGCAGTGAAAGTCAGTTTGGGCCCCAGCATTTT. It specifies CASSESQFGPQHF.

A note on this clonotype: Since a much larger clone is just one base distant, this may be a read error. CDR3 in DNA: TGCGCCAGCAGCGACGACAGGGGGTCCTACTATGAGCAGTTCTTC. Protein sequence: CASSDDRGSYYEQFF. This chain links TRBV5-1 with TRBJ2-1, with 9 bases matching TRBD1. Germline V gives CDR1 SGHRS, CDR2 YFSETQ. The CDR3 has 15 amino acids. Full variable domain (rest looked up from reference TRBV5-1 and TRBJ2-1): KAGVTQTPRYLIKTRGQQVTLSCSPISGHRSVSWYQQTPGQGLQFLFEYFSETQRNKGNFPGRFSGRQFSNSRSEMNVSTLELGDSALYLCASSDDRGSYYEQFFGPGTRLTVL.

A note on this clonotype: The conserved phenylalanine or tryptophan is not found at the CDR3 terminus, so this likely reflects a read error. The limits of the CDR3 on the DNA are not certain, so only TCRdb's listed CDR3 is given. The V call is TRBV2, the J call TRBJ1-4; TRBD1 is the table's D call and was not checked against the DNA. Germline-derived CDR1 and CDR2 are SNHLY and FYNNEI. The CDR3 is 10 amino acids in total, end residues counted. CDR3 in amino acids: CASSERGGYL.

Regarding this clonotype: A junction boundary mismatches the germline segment, possibly from a read error. This chain connects TRBV10-2 to TRBJ1-2; unclear D gene. This CDR3 is 12 amino acids long. Looked up from germline, CDR1 is WSHSY and CDR2 is SAAADI. CDR3 in DNA: TGTGCCGCCTCGGGCAGTGACTATGGCTACACCTTC. Its translation is CAASGSDYGYTF.

The CDR3 sequence: CASSTPGGLDTEAFF. CDR3 bases: TGTGCCAGCAGTACCCCAGGGGGCTTAGACACTGAAGCTTTCTTT. V usage is TRBV7-3 and J usage is TRBJ1-1; 8 nucleotides align to TRBD1. Per the germline V gene, CDR1 is SGHTA and CDR2 is FQGTGA. Losses at the gene ends were 6 bases for V and 3 bases for J; bases not matched to a gene: 9. This CDR3 has 15 amino acids.

This clonotype was observed once. One end of the junction does not line up with germline, which may come from a read error. The chain links TRBV7-8 to TRBJ2-7, with 8 bases fitting TRBD1. This CDR3 region has 15 residues. The germline V gene encodes CDR1 SGHVS and CDR2 FQNEAQ. CDR3 region: CASSLGQGLGWEQYF. As DNA, the CDR3 is TGCGCCAGCAGCTTAGGACAGGGCCTAGGTTGGGAGCAGTACTTC.

The chain couples TRBV2 to TRBJ2-7, with 8 bases matching TRBD2. Germline V gene lookup returns CDR1 SNHLY and CDR2 FYNNEI. This CDR3 has 16 amino acids. V was clipped by 6 bases and J by 0 bases; unmatched bases: 10. CDR3 residues: CASRKLAGWSSYEQYF. CDR3 coding DNA: TGTGCCAGCAGAAAATTAGCGGGGTGGTCCTCCTACGAGCAGTACTTC.

The chain employs TRBV12-3 or TRBV12-4 and TRBJ1-1, with D uncertain. Trimming removed 9 bases at V and 1 base at J, with 6 bases between. This CDR3 has 11 amino acids. The CDR3 loop is CASTENTEAFF. CDR3 nucleotides: TGTGCCAGTACAGAGAACACTGAAGCTTTCTTT.

V gene TRBV6-1 combines with J gene TRBJ1-6; unclear D gene. Germline loops: CDR1 MNHNS, CDR2 SASEGT. The CDR3 sequence is 14 residues long. V was trimmed by 0 bases and J by 2 bases, leaving 2 bases between them. The CDR3 loop is CASSEAPYNSPLHF. CDR3 DNA: TGTGCCAGCAGTGAAGCCCCCTATAATTCACCCCTCCACTTT.

This chain joins TRBV3-1 and TRBJ2-3, with 15 bases aligning to TRBD2. The CDR3 consists of 17 residues. With 4 bases clipped from V and 3 bases from J, the junction kept 5 bases outside the gene matches. Germline assignment: CDR1 LGHDT and CDR2 YNNKEL (reference sequence). The CDR3 is CASSRGTSGGWTDTQYF. The CDR3 DNA is TGTGCCAGCAGCCGAGGGACTAGCGGGGGGTGGACAGATACGCAGTATTTT.

The V and J genes are TRBV19 and TRBJ1-4; 8 nucleotides align to TRBD1. The germline CDR1 and CDR2 sequences are LNHDA and SQIVND (reference sequence). With 4 bases clipped from V and 0 bases from J, the junction kept 4 bases outside the gene matches. This CDR3 is built from 16 residues. The CDR3 sequence is CASSRGQAATNEKLFF. The DNA for the CDR3 is TGTGCCAGTAGTAGGGGACAGGCTGCAACTAATGAAAAACTGTTTTTT.

This chain joins TRBV6-1 and TRBJ1-2; D is undetermined. The germline V gene encodes CDR1 MNHNS and CDR2 SASEGT. Trimming removed 3 bases from V and 3 bases from J, with 8 bases in between. The CDR3 consists of 13 residues. CDR3 nucleotides: TGTGCCAGCAGTGACGAGGCGTACTATGGCTACACCTTC. Its protein is CASSDEAYYGYTF.

The chain employs TRBV2 and TRBJ1-5, with 11 bases that match TRBD1. The CDR3 is made up of 16 amino acids. Germline CDR1 reads SNHLY; CDR2 reads FYNNEI. V shed 4 bases and J 1 base; nucleotides not matched to a gene: 3. In DNA form, the CDR3 reads TGTGCCAGCAGTGGGACAGGGGGCCCAAGCAATCAGCCCCAGCATTTT. Translating gives CASSGTGGPSNQPQHF.